The clone carrying this T cell receptor beta chain appeared many times. What it binds is unknown. Germline CDR1 is SNHLY and CDR2 is FYNNEI. Trimming shortened V by 6 bases and J by 0 bases, and 14 bases separated the two germline ends. The CDR3 totals 15 residues. This sample was included in a study of blood T cells in healthy people across ages. The second PCR ran roughly 6 to 12 cycles with a sample-barcoded 5' primer and J-beta primers. From the 5' RACE reads, TCRdb called clonotypes with MiXCR, one entry per CDR3 protein. The sample contains about 1.4 million distinct CDR3 sequences, approximately 63% of which appear only once. Study-wide results and limits: The long-lived group displayed more naive CD4+ cells, plus higher diversity, than the aged donors did. Strong correlation existed between TCR beta diversity and naive T cell percentage. No conclusive comparison of naive versus antigen-experienced cells was possible with unsorted PBMCs.

Sequencing was carried out using blood. This chain connects TRBV2 to TRBJ1-2; tentatively, D is TRBD1 (5 bases). The receptor comes from a man aged 18 to 35 in good health. The CDR3 DNA is TGTGCCAGCAGGTCCGGGACGGGATCTAACTATGGCTACACCTTC. Translating it yields CASRSGTGSNYGYTF.